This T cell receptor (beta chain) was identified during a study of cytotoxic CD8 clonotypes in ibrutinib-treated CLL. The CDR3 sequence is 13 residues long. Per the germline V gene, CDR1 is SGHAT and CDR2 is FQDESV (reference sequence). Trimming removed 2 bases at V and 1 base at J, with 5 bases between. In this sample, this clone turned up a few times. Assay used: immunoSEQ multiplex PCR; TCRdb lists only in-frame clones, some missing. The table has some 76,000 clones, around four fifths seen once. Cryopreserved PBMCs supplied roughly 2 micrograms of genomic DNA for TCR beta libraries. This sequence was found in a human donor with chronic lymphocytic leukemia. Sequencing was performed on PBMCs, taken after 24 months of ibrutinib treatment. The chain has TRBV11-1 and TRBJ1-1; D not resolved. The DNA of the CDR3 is TGTGCCAGCAGCTTACGAGGGAACACTGAAGCTTTCTTT. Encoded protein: CASSLRGNTEAFF.